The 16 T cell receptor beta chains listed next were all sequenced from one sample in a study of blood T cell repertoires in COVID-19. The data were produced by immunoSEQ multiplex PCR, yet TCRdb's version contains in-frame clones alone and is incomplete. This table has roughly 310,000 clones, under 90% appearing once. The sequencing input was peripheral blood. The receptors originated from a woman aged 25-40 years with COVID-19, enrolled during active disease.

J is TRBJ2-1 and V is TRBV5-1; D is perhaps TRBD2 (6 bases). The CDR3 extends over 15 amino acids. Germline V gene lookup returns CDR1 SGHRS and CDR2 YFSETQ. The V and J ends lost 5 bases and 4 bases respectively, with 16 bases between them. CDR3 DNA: TGCGCCAGCAGGTCCGGGACTGAGACATACAATGAGCAGTTCTTC. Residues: CASRSGTETYNEQFF.

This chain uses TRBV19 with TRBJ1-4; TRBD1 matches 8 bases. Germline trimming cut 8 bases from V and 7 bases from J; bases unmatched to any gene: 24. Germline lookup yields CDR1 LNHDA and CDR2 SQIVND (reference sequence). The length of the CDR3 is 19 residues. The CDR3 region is CASAVQTRTGSNVAEKLFF. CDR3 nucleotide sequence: TGTGCCAGTGCGGTCCAGACCCGGACAGGGTCAAACGTTGCTGAAAAACTGTTTTTT.

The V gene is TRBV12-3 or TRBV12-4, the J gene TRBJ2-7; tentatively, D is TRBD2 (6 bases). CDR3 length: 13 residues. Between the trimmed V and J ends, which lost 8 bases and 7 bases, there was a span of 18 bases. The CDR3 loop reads CASSLRVAGEQYF. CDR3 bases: TGTGCCAGCTCCCTCCGGGTCGCGGGGGAGCAGTACTTC.

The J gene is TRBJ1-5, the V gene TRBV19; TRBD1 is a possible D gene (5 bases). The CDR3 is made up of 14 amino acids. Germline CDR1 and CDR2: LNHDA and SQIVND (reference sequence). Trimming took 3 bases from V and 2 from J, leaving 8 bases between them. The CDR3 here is CASSMIGGNQPQHF. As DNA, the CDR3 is TGTGCCAGTAGTATGATAGGGGGCAATCAGCCCCAGCATTTT.

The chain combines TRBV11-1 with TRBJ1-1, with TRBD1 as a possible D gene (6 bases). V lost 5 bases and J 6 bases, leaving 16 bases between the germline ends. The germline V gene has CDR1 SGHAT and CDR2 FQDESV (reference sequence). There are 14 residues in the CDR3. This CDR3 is CASSLDQGRAEAFF. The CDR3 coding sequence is TGTGCCAGCAGCCTAGACCAGGGGAGGGCTGAAGCTTTCTTT.

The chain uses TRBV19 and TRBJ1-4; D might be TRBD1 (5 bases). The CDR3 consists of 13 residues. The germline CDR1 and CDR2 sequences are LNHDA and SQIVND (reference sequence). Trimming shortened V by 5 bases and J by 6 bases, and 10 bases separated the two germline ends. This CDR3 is CASSDSGHEKLFF. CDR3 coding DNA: TGTGCCAGTAGTGATTCAGGGCATGAAAAACTGTTTTTT.

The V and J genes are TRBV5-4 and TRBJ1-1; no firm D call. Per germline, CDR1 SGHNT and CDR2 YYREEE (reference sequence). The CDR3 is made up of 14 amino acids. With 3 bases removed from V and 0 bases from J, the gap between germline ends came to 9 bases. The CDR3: CASSSGFMNTEAFF. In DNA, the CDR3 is TGTGCCAGCAGCTCGGGGTTCATGAACACTGAAGCTTTCTTT.

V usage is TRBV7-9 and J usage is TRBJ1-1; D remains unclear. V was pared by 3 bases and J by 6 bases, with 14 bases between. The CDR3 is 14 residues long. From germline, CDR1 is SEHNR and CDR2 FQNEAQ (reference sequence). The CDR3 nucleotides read TGTGCCAGCAGCTTGCCTGACGGGAGGGCTGAAGCTTTCTTT. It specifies CASSLPDGRAEAFF.

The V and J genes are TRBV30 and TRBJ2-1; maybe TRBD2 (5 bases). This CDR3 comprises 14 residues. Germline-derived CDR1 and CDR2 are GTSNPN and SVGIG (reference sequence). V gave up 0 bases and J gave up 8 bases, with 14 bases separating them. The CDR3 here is CAWSVGTTSHEQFF. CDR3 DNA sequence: TGTGCCTGGAGTGTAGGCACAACTAGTCATGAGCAGTTCTTC.

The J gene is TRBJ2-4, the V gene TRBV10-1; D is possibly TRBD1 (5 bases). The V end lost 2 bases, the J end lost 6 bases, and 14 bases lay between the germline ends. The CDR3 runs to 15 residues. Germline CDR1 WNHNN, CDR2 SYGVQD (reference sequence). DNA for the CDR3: TGCGCCAGCAGTGAGGGCGGCAGGGAACCAAACATTCAGTACTTC. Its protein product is CASSEGGREPNIQYF.

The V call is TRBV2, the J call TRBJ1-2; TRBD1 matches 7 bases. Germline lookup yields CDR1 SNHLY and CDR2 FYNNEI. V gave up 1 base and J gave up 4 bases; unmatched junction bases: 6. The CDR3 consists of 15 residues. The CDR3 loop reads CASSEEGTAAYGYTF. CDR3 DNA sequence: TGTGCCAGCAGTGAAGAGGGGACAGCAGCCTATGGCTACACCTTC. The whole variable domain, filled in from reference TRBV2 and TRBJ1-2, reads EPEVTQTPSHQVTQMGQEVILRCVPISNHLYFYWYRQILGQKVEFLVSFYNNEISEKSEIFDDQFSVERPDGSNFTLKIRSTKLEDSAMYFCASSEEGTAAYGYTFGSGTRLTVV.

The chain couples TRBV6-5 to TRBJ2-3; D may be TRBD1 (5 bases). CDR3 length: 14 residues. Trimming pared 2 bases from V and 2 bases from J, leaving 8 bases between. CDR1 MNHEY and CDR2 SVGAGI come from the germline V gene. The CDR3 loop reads CASSYDSFTDTQYF. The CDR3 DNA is TGTGCCAGCAGTTACGACAGCTTCACAGATACGCAGTATTTT.

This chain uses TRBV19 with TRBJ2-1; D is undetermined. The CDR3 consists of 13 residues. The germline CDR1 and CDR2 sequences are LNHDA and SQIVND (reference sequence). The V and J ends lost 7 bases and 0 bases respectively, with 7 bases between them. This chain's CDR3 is CASTERSYNEQFF. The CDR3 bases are TGTGCCAGTACGGAGCGCTCCTACAATGAGCAGTTCTTC.

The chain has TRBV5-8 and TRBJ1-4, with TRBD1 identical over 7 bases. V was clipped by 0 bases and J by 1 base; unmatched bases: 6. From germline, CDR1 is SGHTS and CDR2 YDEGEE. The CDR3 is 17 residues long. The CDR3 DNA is TGTGCCAGCAGCTTGGGTAGACAGGGTGGAACTAATGAAAAACTGTTTTTT. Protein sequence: CASSLGRQGGTNEKLFF. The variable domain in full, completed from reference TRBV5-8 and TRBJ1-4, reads EAGVTQSPTHLIKTRGQQATLRCSPISGHTSVYWYQQALGLGLQFLLWYDEGEERNRGNFPPRFSGRQFPNYSSELNVNALELEDSALYLCASSLGRQGGTNEKLFFGSGTQLSVL.

DNA for the CDR3: TGTGCCAGCAGTTACTCGAGAGGGGGGGCGGACACTGAAGCTTTCTTT. This sequence encodes CASSYSRGGADTEAFF. V gene TRBV6-6 combines with J gene TRBJ1-1, with D perhaps TRBD1 (6 bases). This CDR3 has 16 amino acids. Trimming removed 0 bases from V and 3 bases from J, with 14 bases in between. Germline CDR1 MNHNY, CDR2 SVGAGI (reference sequence).

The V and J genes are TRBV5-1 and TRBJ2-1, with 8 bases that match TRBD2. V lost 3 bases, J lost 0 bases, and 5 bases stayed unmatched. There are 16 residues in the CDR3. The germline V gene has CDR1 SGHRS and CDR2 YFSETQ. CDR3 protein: CASSSRGGSSYNEQFF. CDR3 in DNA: TGCGCCAGCAGCTCACGCGGGGGGAGCTCCTACAATGAGCAGTTCTTC.